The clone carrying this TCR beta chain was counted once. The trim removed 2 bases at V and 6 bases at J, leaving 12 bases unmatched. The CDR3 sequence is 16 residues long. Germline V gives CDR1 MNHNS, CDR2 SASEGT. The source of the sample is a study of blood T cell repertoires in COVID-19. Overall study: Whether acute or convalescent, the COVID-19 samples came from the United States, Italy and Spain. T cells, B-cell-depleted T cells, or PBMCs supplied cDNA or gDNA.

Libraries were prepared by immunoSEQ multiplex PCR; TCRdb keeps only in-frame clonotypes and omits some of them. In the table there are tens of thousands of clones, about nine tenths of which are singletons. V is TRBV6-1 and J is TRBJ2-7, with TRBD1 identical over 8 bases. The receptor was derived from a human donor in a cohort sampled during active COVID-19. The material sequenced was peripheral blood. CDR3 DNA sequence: TGTGCCAGCAGTGAATGGACAGGGACGATTAGCGGCGAGCAGTACTTC. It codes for CASSEWTGTISGEQYF.